Each of the 32 T cell receptor beta chains below was sequenced from the same sample in a study of lymphopenia after photon versus proton radiotherapy. Some clones are missing from TCRdb's copy, which holds only in-frame ones; the method was immunoSEQ multiplex PCR. The data contain about 160,000 clones, 70% to 90% of them singletons. Specimen: peripheral blood, collected from a patient treated with photon-based radiotherapy. The receptor set was obtained from a man aged 45-65 years with gastric cancer.

The V call is TRBV19, the J call TRBJ2-2; 10 bases are a match to TRBD2. There are 14 residues in the CDR3. Germline V gene sequence: CDR1 LNHDA, CDR2 SQIVND (reference sequence). Trimming took 8 bases from V and 6 from J; bases not matched to a gene: 6. DNA of the CDR3: TGTGCCAGTTCAAGCGGGAGGGTCGCCGGGGAGCTGTTTTTT. This gives the protein CASSSGRVAGELFF.

Comments on this clone: This sample includes further DNA sequences coding for the same CDR3. The chain recombines TRBV7-2 with TRBJ2-7; TRBD2 matches at 8 bases. The CDR3 extends over 14 amino acids. CDR1 is SGHTA and CDR2 is FQGNSA in the germline V gene. Unmatched junction bases numbered 2, after V lost 1 base and J lost 3 bases. The CDR3 loop reads CASSLGLAGYEQYF. The CDR3 DNA is TGTGCCAGCAGCTTAGGGCTAGCGGGCTACGAGCAGTACTTC.

The J gene is TRBJ2-2, the V gene TRBV5-6, with D perhaps matching TRBD1 (6 bases). This CDR3 spans 18 amino acids. V lost 5 bases, J lost 4 bases, and 24 bases lay in between. The germline V gene encodes CDR1 SGHDT and CDR2 YYEEEE. CDR3 DNA sequence: TGTGCCAGCAGTTCGATTCTAGACCGGGACAAAACCACCGGGGAGCTGTTTTTT. Encoded protein: CASSSILDRDKTTGELFF.

This clone has a single count. The chain couples TRBV27 to TRBJ2-7; 7 nucleotides align to TRBD1. CDR1 is MNHEY and CDR2 is SMNVEV in the germline V gene (reference sequence). The length of the CDR3 is 16 residues. J was trimmed by 2 bases and V by 3 bases; bases with no gene match: 10. CDR3 in DNA: TGTGCCAGCAGTTTGATTGAGGGGGCCAACCCCTACGAGCAGTACTTC. Amino acids: CASSLIEGANPYEQYF.

The genes are TRBV28 and TRBJ1-1; D remains ambiguous. Trimming pared 3 bases from V and 5 bases from J, leaving 13 bases between. This CDR3 has 14 amino acids. Germline V gene data show CDR1 as MDHEN and CDR2 as SYDVKM. CDR3 sequence reads: CASSLPPPGTEAFF. The CDR3 coding sequence is TGTGCCAGCAGTTTGCCTCCGCCTGGGACTGAAGCTTTCTTT.

V and J are TRBV19 and TRBJ1-1; D is possibly TRBD1 (5 bases). The CDR3 sequence is 14 residues long. CDR1 is LNHDA, CDR2 SQIVND, per germline (reference sequence). V was cut by 10 bases and J by 1 base, with 16 bases left in between. CDR3 sequence (DNA): TGTGCCACCCTCACCGGGACTGCGAACACTGAAGCTTTCTTT. It is translated as CATLTGTANTEAFF.

Comments on this clone: This likely came from a read error, as a far larger clone is one base away. The J gene is TRBJ1-1, the V gene TRBV5-6, with D uncertain. The CDR3 covers 11 residues. The germline CDR1 and CDR2 sequences are SGHDT and YYEEEE. The germline V and J ends were trimmed by 4 bases and 0 bases, with 1 base remaining between them. The CDR3 region is CASSLNTEAFF. In DNA, the CDR3 is TGTGCCAGCAGCCTGAACACTGAAGCTTTCTTT.

This chain joins TRBV5-1 and TRBJ2-3, with 9 nucleotides matching TRBD1. Germline V gene sequence: CDR1 SGHRS, CDR2 YFSETQ. V was pared by 4 bases and J by 1 base, with 4 bases of the junction left unmatched. There are 15 residues in the CDR3. As DNA, the CDR3 is TGCGCCAGCAGCGCCAGGACAGGGGGCACAGATACGCAGTATTTT. Residues: CASSARTGGTDTQYF.

The chain carries TRBV25-1 and TRBJ2-1; 15 nucleotides match TRBD2. CDR3 length: 17 amino acids. The germline CDR1 and CDR2 sequences are MGHDK and SYGVNS. J lost 6 bases, V lost 6 bases, and 9 bases had no gene match. The CDR3 nucleotides are TGTGCCAGCAGGAAGGGAGGGACTAGCGGGAGGTTCAATGAGCAGTTCTTC. Amino acid sequence: CASRKGGTSGRFNEQFF.

V is TRBV2 and J is TRBJ1-3, with 8 bases that match TRBD1. V shed 3 bases and J 0 bases; nucleotides not matched to a gene: 4. The CDR3 length is 16 residues. Germline CDR1 SNHLY, CDR2 FYNNEI. DNA for the CDR3: TGTGCCAGCAGTGAGACAGGGGCCCGCTCTGGAAACACCATATATTTT. This codes for CASSETGARSGNTIYF.

The chain combines TRBV27 with TRBJ2-2; the D gene could be TRBD1 or TRBD2 (5 bases each). The germline CDR1 and CDR2 sequences are MNHEY and SMNVEV (reference sequence). Trimming took off 5 bases at V and 2 bases at J, with 15 bases between the two ends. The CDR3 extends over 16 amino acids. Written as DNA, the CDR3 is TGTGCCAGCAGTAAACCCGGGACCGTAAACACCGGGGAGCTGTTTTTT. It translates to CASSKPGTVNTGELFF.

On this clone itself: At one end, the junction sequence differs from germline, possibly due to a read error. V gene TRBV5-5 combines with J gene TRBJ2-5, with 10 bases aligning to TRBD2. The CDR3 consists of 15 residues. Per germline, CDR1 SGHKS and CDR2 YYEKEE (reference sequence). The CDR3 sequence: CASSSGAGGHLPSDF. CDR3 bases: TGTGCCAGCAGCTCGGGAGCGGGAGGGCACCTCCCCAGCGACTTC. The complete variable domain, with remaining parts taken from reference TRBV5-5 and TRBJ2-5, reads DAGVTQSPTHLIKTRGQQVTLRCSPISGHKSVSWYQQVLGQGPQFIFQYYEKEERGRGNFPDRFSARQFPNYSSELNVNALLLGDSALYLCASSSGAGGHLPSDFGPGTRLLVL.

This chain connects TRBV4-1 to TRBJ2-1; 10 nucleotides agree with TRBD2. This CDR3 is built from 16 residues. Germline V gene sequence: CDR1 MGHRA, CDR2 YSYEKL. V lost 4 bases and J lost 0; bases outside the gene matches: 3. The CDR3 DNA follows: TGCGCCAGCAGCCTGGGACTAGCGAGCTCCTACAATGAGCAGTTCTTC. Translating gives CASSLGLASSYNEQFF.

On this clone itself: Because the CDR3's place on the DNA is in doubt, the DNA is left out and the CDR3 is given as listed by TCRdb. The chain's CDR3 is CASSSSAGAIEAFF. The V gene is TRBV25-1, the J gene TRBJ1-1; TRBD1 was called by the table and not checked on the DNA. From its first to its last residue, the CDR3 has 14 amino acids. CDR1 is MGHDK and CDR2 is SYGVNS in the germline V gene.

The chain joins TRBV19 to TRBJ1-1; a possible D gene is TRBD1 (5 bases). This CDR3 has 15 residues. Trimming cost V 4 bases and J 3 bases, with 15 bases left between them. Germline V CDR1 and CDR2: LNHDA, SQIVND (reference sequence). In DNA form, the CDR3 reads TGTGCCAGTAGTACCAAAGGGAGGGGAGACACTGAAGCTTTCTTT. Protein: CASSTKGRGDTEAFF. Full variable domain (rest looked up from reference TRBV19 and TRBJ1-1): DGGITQSPKYLFRKEGQNVTLSCEQNLNHDAMYWYRQDPGQGLRLIYYSQIVNDFQKGDIAEGYSVSREKKESFPLTVTSAQKNPTAFYLCASSTKGRGDTEAFFGQGTRLTVV.

The V call is TRBV19, the J call TRBJ2-2; a possible D gene is TRBD1 (6 bases). Trimming shortened V by 6 bases and J by 1 base, and 9 bases separated the two germline ends. The germline CDR1 and CDR2 sequences are LNHDA and SQIVND (reference sequence). This CDR3 has 14 residues. CDR3 bases: TGTGCCAGTAGCACAGGGAGGAACACCGGGGAGCTGTTTTTT. Translated: CASSTGRNTGELFF.

The chain uses TRBV18 and TRBJ2-6, with TRBD1 as a possible D gene (5 bases). Germline CDR1 KGHSH, CDR2 LQKENI. Trimming cost V 6 bases and J 1 base, with 10 bases left between them. The CDR3 contains 15 residues. CDR3 residues: CASSPRESGANVLTF. Written as DNA, the CDR3 is TGTGCCAGCTCCCCCAGGGAATCTGGGGCCAACGTCCTGACTTTC.

Worth noting for this clone: Other DNA sequences from this sample encode an identical CDR3 as well. The chain couples TRBV5-6 to TRBJ1-1; D perhaps matches TRBD1 (5 bases). Trimming took off 0 bases at V and 5 bases at J, with 8 bases between the two ends. The CDR3 has 13 amino acids. Germline CDR1 SGHDT, CDR2 YYEEEE. CDR3 DNA sequence: TGTGCCAGCAGCTTGGGCAGGGTTACTGAAGCTTTCTTT. This gives the protein CASSLGRVTEAFF.

V gene TRBV30 combines with J gene TRBJ1-1; D not resolved. The V end lost 7 bases, the J end lost 0 bases, and 9 bases lay between the germline ends. The germline V gene has CDR1 GTSNPN and CDR2 SVGIG (reference sequence). This CDR3 region has 12 residues. Here the CDR3 reads CAFETVNTEAFF. The CDR3 DNA reads as TGTGCCTTCGAAACAGTGAACACTGAAGCTTTCTTT. The full variable domain, its missing parts supplied by reference TRBV30 and TRBJ1-1, is SQTIHQWPATLVQPVGSPLSLECTVEGTSNPNLYWYRQAAGRGLQLLFYSVGIGQISSEVPQNLSASRPQDRQFILSSKKLLLSDSGFYLCAFETVNTEAFFGQGTRLTVV.

The chain has TRBV10-1 and TRBJ1-1; 10 bases align to TRBD1. The germline V gene has CDR1 WNHNN and CDR2 SYGVQD (reference sequence). Germline trimming cut 6 bases from V and 3 bases from J; bases unmatched to any gene: 10. The CDR3 sequence is 16 residues long. As DNA, the CDR3 is TGCGCCAGCAGGCCCGACAGGGGGCGCTGGGACACTGAAGCTTTCTTT. Its translation: CASRPDRGRWDTEAFF.

In its sample, this clone was seen once. The chain has TRBV14 and TRBJ2-3, with no clear D. Looked up from germline, CDR1 is SGHDN and CDR2 is FVKESK. V was shortened by 5 bases and J by 0 bases, with 6 bases between the two germline ends. The CDR3 length is 13 residues. The CDR3 loop is CASSDLSTDTQYF. In nucleotides, the CDR3 is TGTGCCAGCAGCGACCTAAGCACAGATACGCAGTATTTT.

As concerns this clone: Distinct nucleotide sequences in the sample also encode this CDR3. The J gene is TRBJ1-2, the V gene TRBV5-1; D is undetermined. Germline loops: CDR1 SGHRS, CDR2 YFSETQ. The CDR3 is 13 residues long. Trimming took 0 bases from V and 2 from J, leaving 5 bases between them. This CDR3 reads CASSLEPNYGYTF. CDR3 bases: TGCGCCAGCAGCTTGGAACCGAACTATGGCTACACCTTC.

The gene calls are TRBV28 and TRBJ2-5; perhaps TRBD1 as D (5 bases). The germline gives CDR1 MDHEN, CDR2 SYDVKM. The CDR3 length is 17 residues. The V and J ends lost 6 bases and 9 bases respectively, with 29 bases between them. This CDR3 reads CASRPLVLKWGVMAQYF. The DNA of the CDR3 is TGTGCCAGCAGGCCCCTCGTGCTGAAATGGGGCGTGATGGCCCAGTACTTC.

V usage is TRBV7-9 and J usage is TRBJ1-1; D is uncertain. Germline V gene sequence: CDR1 SEHNR, CDR2 FQNEAQ (reference sequence). V was clipped by 8 bases and J by 11 bases, with 12 bases between them. This CDR3 is built from 10 residues. CDR3 sequence reads: CASDRGQAFF. DNA of the CDR3: TGTGCCAGCGATCGGGGTCAGGCTTTCTTT.

This chain uses TRBV5-6 with TRBJ1-2; 9 bases fit TRBD1. Germline V lookup: CDR1 SGHDT, CDR2 YYEEEE. With V trimmed by 6 bases and J by 5 bases, 11 bases remained unmatched. The CDR3 sequence is 15 residues long. The CDR3 loop reads CASTFGPGTGYGYTF. CDR3 DNA: TGTGCCAGCACCTTTGGCCCCGGGACAGGGTATGGCTACACCTTC.

The V and J genes are TRBV28 and TRBJ1-4, with TRBD1 matching 10 bases. The ends lost 5 bases at V and 7 bases at J; junction bases unmatched: 4. Germline CDR1 is MDHEN and CDR2 is SYDVKM. This CDR3 spans 14 amino acids. CDR3 sequence (DNA): TGTGCCAGCAGTCCCGGGACAGGGGCTGAAAAACTGTTTTTT. This encodes CASSPGTGAEKLFF.

The rearrangement joins TRBV27 to TRBJ1-1, with 9 bases fitting TRBD1. CDR1 is MNHEY, CDR2 SMNVEV, per germline (reference sequence). CDR3 length equals 14 residues. Germline trimming cut 3 bases from V and 1 base from J; bases unmatched to any gene: 0. CDR3 nucleotides: TGTGCCAGCAGTTTGGACAGGGGGAACACTGAAGCTTTCTTT. This translates into CASSLDRGNTEAFF.

The chain combines TRBV29-1 with TRBJ2-1; 13 positions agree with TRBD2. V shed 6 bases and J 8 bases; nucleotides not matched to a gene: 7. The CDR3 sequence is 14 residues long. From germline, CDR1 is SQVTM and CDR2 ANQGSEA. CDR3 sequence reads: CSVAGTSGIDEQFF. CDR3 in DNA: TGCAGCGTCGCTGGGACTAGCGGGATAGATGAGCAGTTCTTC.

The gene calls are TRBV19 and TRBJ2-2; 8 positions agree with TRBD1. The CDR3 spans 15 residues. The V gene's germline CDR1 is LNHDA and CDR2 SQIVND (reference sequence). The ends lost 5 bases at V and 1 base at J; junction bases unmatched: 3. The CDR3, as DNA: TGTGCCAGTAGTCCGGGACAGGTGAACACCGGGGAGCTGTTTTTT. It encodes CASSPGQVNTGELFF.

This sequence joins TRBV23-1 and TRBJ2-1; TRBD2 matches 12 bases. Being an ORF, TRBV23-1 has a function that is uncertain. V shed 10 bases and J 5 bases; nucleotides not matched to a gene: 6. The CDR3 consists of 14 residues. The CDR3 DNA sequence: TGCGCCACCAGGACTAGCGGGATCAACAATGAGCAGTTCTTC. Its translation is CATRTSGINNEQFF.

The chain has TRBV5-5 and TRBJ2-2, with D hard to call. This CDR3 spans 16 amino acids. V was cut by 0 bases and J by 7 bases, with 16 bases left in between. CDR1 is SGHKS and CDR2 is YYEKEE in the germline V gene (reference sequence). The CDR3 loop reads CASSLAVSRDGGELFF. The CDR3 coding sequence is TGTGCCAGCAGCTTGGCCGTATCTAGAGACGGCGGGGAGCTGTTTTTT.

The chain links TRBV29-1 to TRBJ1-1; no reliable D call. V was clipped by 6 bases and J by 1 base, with 12 bases between them. The CDR3 sequence is 13 residues long. Germline V CDR1 and CDR2: SQVTM, ANQGSEA. CDR3 nucleotide sequence: TGCAGCGTCCTCGGGAGTGGGAACACTGAAGCTTTCTTT. This sequence encodes CSVLGSGNTEAFF.